The present T cell receptor (beta chain) was sequenced within a study of OX40 agonist ivuxolimab in advanced cancers. Study details: Patient treatment consisted of intravenous ivuxolimab administration every 2 weeks at 0.01 to 10 mg/kg.

The sample holds a few counts of this clone. The CDR3 has 13 amino acids. Trimming stripped 5 bases from V and 0 bases from J, with 6 bases between. Germline CDR1 is MNHEY and CDR2 is SVGAGI. The protocol was immunoSEQ multiplex PCR, while the TCRdb copy is restricted to in-frame clones and leaves out a portion. Among some 50,000 clones, 88% were seen once, and the ten largest hold approximately 3.5%. This chain joins TRBV6-5 and TRBJ2-3, with D unresolved. The receptor's source is an adult with an advanced solid tumor such as melanoma, head and neck, liver or kidney cancer. This specimen consisted of CD4+ or CD8+ T cells sorted from blood, obtained in a trial of the OX40 agonist ivuxolimab. CDR3 coding DNA: TGTGCCAGCAGTATGCAGAGCACAGATACGCAGTATTTT. Residues: CASSMQSTDTQYF.